This T cell receptor (beta chain) was captured by sequencing in a study of blood T cell repertoires in COVID-19. As for the study in general: PBMCs, B-cell-depleted T cells, or T cells were the source of the cDNA or gDNA that made up the material.

The V segment lost 0 bases and the J segment 5 bases; nucleotides outside the gene matches: 4. CDR3 length: 15 amino acids. Germline V lookup: CDR1 GTSNPN, CDR2 SVGIG (reference sequence). Study members were between roughly 18 and 89 years old and lived in 24 US regions. Symptom resolution, clearance, or two negative PCRs marked the recovered donors of Cohort 3. Study processing details: Amplification of reference gene primers provided the estimated nucleated cell counts. The repertoire was sequenced with immunoSEQ multiplex PCR; TCRdb's copy has only in-frame clones and lacks some. The DNA gave D and trimming, while V, J and clone size come from that table. The sample has roughly 450,000 clones, roughly 87% seen once; the top ten hold less than 0.75%.

The sequenced material came from PBMCs or T cells enriched from blood (not recorded which). This TCR derives from a man in his late teens or twenties who had recovered from COVID-19. The V and J genes are TRBV30 and TRBJ2-1; the match to TRBD2 covers 10 bases. Written as DNA, the CDR3 is TGTGCCTGGAGTGTCGGGACTAGCGTACACAATGAGCAGTTCTTC. It codes for CAWSVGTSVHNEQFF.